The 10 T cell receptor beta chains reported below all come from one sample, sequenced in a study of blood T cell repertoires in COVID-19 (dated by TCRdb to 2020 to 2021). The library was built by means of the immunoSEQ multiplex PCR assay. The table comes from immuneACCESS by way of TCRdb, which keeps in-frame sequences with V and J called. Part of the clones is missing from these tables; in studies checked, under half for an unresolved V gene and the rest for unknown reasons. A total of roughly 200,000 clones appear in this sample, about nine tenths of them only once. Jointly, the top ten make up 3% to 4.5% of the sample. Sequenced input: PBMCs or T cells enriched from blood (not recorded which). These TCRs come from a middle-aged woman with acute COVID-19.

The V and J genes are TRBV2 and TRBJ1-5; maybe TRBD1 (5 bases). From germline, CDR1 is SNHLY and CDR2 FYNNEI. V lost 4 bases to trimming and J lost 2 bases, with 12 bases between them. This CDR3 spans 15 amino acids. Written as DNA, the CDR3 is TGTGCCAGCAGTGCGGGACTCCCGGGCAATCAGCCCCAGCATTTT. Protein product: CASSAGLPGNQPQHF. The variable domain in full, completed from reference TRBV2 and TRBJ1-5, reads EPEVTQTPSHQVTQMGQEVILRCVPISNHLYFYWYRQILGQKVEFLVSFYNNEISEKSEIFDDQFSVERPDGSNFTLKIRSTKLEDSAMYFCASSAGLPGNQPQHFGDGTRLSIL.

The V gene is TRBV10-3, the J gene TRBJ2-7; maybe TRBD2 (6 bases). Germline V gene lookup returns CDR1 ENHRY and CDR2 SYGVKD. The CDR3 has 14 residues. The ends were cut back, 3 bases at V and 9 bases at J, with 18 bases in the middle. The CDR3 here is CAISDAGRPSGQYF. The CDR3 nucleotides read TGTGCCATCAGTGATGCGGGACGGCCCTCCGGGCAGTACTTC.

This chain links TRBV14 with TRBJ1-2, with 7 bases aligning to TRBD1. V lost 0 bases and J lost 4; bases outside the gene matches: 5. CDR3 length equals 15 residues. Germline V lookup: CDR1 SGHDN, CDR2 FVKESK. CDR3 residues: CASSQETGPAYGYTF. The CDR3 DNA is TGTGCCAGCAGCCAAGAGACAGGGCCTGCCTATGGCTACACCTTC.

The genes are TRBV18 and TRBJ1-5; D unresolved. Trimming shortened V by 2 bases and J by 4 bases, and 6 bases separated the two germline ends. Germline CDR1 and CDR2: KGHSH and LQKENI. The CDR3 totals 13 residues. The CDR3 reads CASSPSGNQPQHF. The DNA for the CDR3 is TGTGCCAGCTCACCATCGGGTAATCAGCCCCAGCATTTT.

Of note for this clone: Other DNA sequences in the same sample also yield this CDR3. The chain has TRBV5-1 and TRBJ1-6; D remains unclear. The length of the CDR3 is 12 residues. The V end lost 0 bases, the J end lost 13 bases, and 8 bases lay between the germline ends. Germline values: CDR1 SGHRS, CDR2 YFSETQ. The CDR3 DNA is TGCGCCAGCAGCTTGGGGAGTAGTCCCCTCCACTTT. Amino acids: CASSLGSSPLHF. Full variable domain (missing parts from reference TRBV5-1 and TRBJ1-6): KAGVTQTPRYLIKTRGQQVTLSCSPISGHRSVSWYQQTPGQGLQFLFEYFSETQRNKGNFPGRFSGRQFSNSRSEMNVSTLELGDSALYLCASSLGSSPLHFGNGTRLTVT.

This rearrangement joins TRBV29-1 to TRBJ1-1; 8 nucleotides agree with TRBD1. CDR1 SQVTM and CDR2 ANQGSEA come from the germline V gene. V was pared by 1 base and J by 1 base, with 5 bases of the junction left unmatched. The length of the CDR3 is 15 residues. CDR3 sequence reads: CSVEAQGAGNTEAFF. In DNA form, the CDR3 reads TGCAGCGTTGAAGCCCAGGGGGCAGGGAACACTGAAGCTTTCTTT.

The gene calls are TRBV6-5 and TRBJ1-1; TRBD1 matches at 8 bases. Germline-derived CDR1 and CDR2 are MNHEY and SVGAGI. The CDR3 runs 12 residues. V gave up 6 bases and J gave up 7 bases; unmatched junction bases: 4. The CDR3 protein is CASRPTGDEAFF. In DNA, the CDR3 is TGTGCCAGCAGACCGACAGGGGATGAAGCTTTCTTT.

V is TRBV12-3 or TRBV12-4 and J is TRBJ1-2; D not resolved. CDR3 length: 12 residues. V lost 1 base and J lost 8, with 8 bases in between. CDR3 sequence reads: CASSLVAVGYTF. For the CDR3, the DNA is TGTGCCAGCAGTTTAGTGGCAGTAGGCTACACCTTC.

This clone was observed a few times. The chain carries TRBV7-3 and TRBJ2-2; no clear D gene. This CDR3 has 13 amino acids. CDR1 SGHTA and CDR2 FQGTGA come from the germline V gene. V was clipped by 5 bases and J by 5 bases, with 9 bases between them. The CDR3 sequence is CASSLKRTGELFF. CDR3 DNA sequence: TGTGCCAGCAGCCTAAAGAGAACCGGGGAGCTGTTTTTT.

The chain uses TRBV4-3 and TRBJ1-1; 7 positions agree with TRBD1. The CDR3 runs 16 residues. In germline, CDR1 is LGHNA, CDR2 YSLEER. J lost 4 bases, V lost 0 bases, and 8 bases had no gene match. DNA for the CDR3: TGCGCCAGCAGCCAAGATAGGGCGGACAGGACCACTGAAGCTTTCTTT. Its protein product is CASSQDRADRTTEAFF.